This is a list of T cell receptor beta chains from one sample in a study of technical replicates of blood from a few donors. Some clones are missing from TCRdb's copy, which holds only in-frame ones; the method was immunoSEQ multiplex PCR. The sample lists under 95,000 clones, around 96% occurring once. Sequencing used T cells isolated from PBMCs. All receptors come from a human donor in good health. Both conserved end residues are part of each CDR3. Fields, in order: D gene, clone size, V gene, J gene, CDR3 DNA, CDR3 protein. A D gene is named only where the DNA matches it firmly. For some rows the clone size is stated as once, few or many, or as a class when expanded; others skip it.

NA	NA	TRBV7-9	TRBJ1-1	TGTGCCAGCAGCTCCCCGGGGAGTGGAGCTTTCTTT	CASSSPGSGAFF
TRBD2	medium-sized	TRBV7-2	TRBJ2-5	TGTGCCAGCAGTCGGAGCGGGGGGGCCGGGAAGACCCAGTACTTC	CASSRSGGAGKTQYF
NA	NA	TRBV5-4	TRBJ2-5	TGTGCCAGCAGCTTGACAGGATCGCGAGAGACCCAGTACTTC	CASSLTGSRETQYF
NA	NA	TRBV11-3	TRBJ1-1	TGTGCCAGCAGCCCTAACAGTCATAGAACTGAAGCTTTCTTT	CASSPNSHRTEAFF
NA	NA	TRBV19	TRBJ1-2	TGTGCCAGTAGTATAAAGGCAGACATACGGTACTATGGCTACACCTTC	CASSIKADIRYYGYTF
TRBD1	NA	TRBV10-1	TRBJ1-1	TGCGCCAGCAGTGACGACAGGGGATGGACTGAAGCTTTCTTT	CASSDDRGWTEAFF
TRBD2	NA	TRBV11-2	TRBJ2-5	TGTGCCAGCAGCTTTATAGCGGGAGTAGGTGAGACCCAGTACTTC	CASSFIAGVGETQYF
TRBD1	NA	TRBV28	TRBJ1-2	TGTGCCAGCAGAGGACAGGGGGCCCCACTTTATGGCTACACCTTC	CASRGQGAPLYGYTF
NA	NA	TRBV6-1	TRBJ1-6	TGTGCCAGCACGTCACCCCTCCACTTT	CASTSPLHF
NA	NA	TRBV19	TRBJ2-6	TGTGCCAGTAGCCAGGGGCGTGGGGCCAACGTCCTGACTTTC	CASSQGRGANVLTF
NA	NA	TRBV9	TRBJ2-7	TGTGCCAGCAGCGAGAGGGGCACTTTTAGCGGACCAGGCTACGAGCAGTACTTC	CASSERGTFSGPGYEQYF
NA	NA	TRBV14	TRBJ2-3	TGTGCCAGCAGCCCTTGGACTGCGGGGAGCACAGATACGCAGTATTTT	CASSPWTAGSTDTQYF
TRBD1	NA	TRBV6-5	TRBJ1-1	TGTGCCAGCAGTGACAGGGTAAGGAACACTGAAGCTTTCTTT	CASSDRVRNTEAFF
TRBD2	few	TRBV7-2	TRBJ2-3	TGTGCCAGCAGCTCGCGACTAGCCGCAGATACGCAGTATTTT	CASSSRLAADTQYF
NA	NA	TRBV28	TRBJ2-1	TGTGCCAGCAGTTTGCCCGAACAAGCGGGCTCCACCTACAATGAGCAGTTCTTC	CASSLPEQAGSTYNEQFF
TRBD1	NA	TRBV28	TRBJ2-7	TGTGCCAGCAGTGGGACAGGGAGTCTCTACGAGCAGTACTTC	CASSGTGSLYEQYF
TRBD1	NA	TRBV15	TRBJ1-2	TGTGCCACCAGCAGAGGGACAGGGGTCGCCTATGGCTACACCTTC	CATSRGTGVAYGYTF
NA	once	TRBV30	TRBJ1-1	TGTGCCTGGAGTGAGGGGGGGTATGCTGAAGCTTTCTTT	CAWSEGGYAEAFF
TRBD1	once	TRBV2	TRBJ1-6	TGTGCCAGCAGTGACAGGGGGCGTTCACCCCTCCACTTT	CASSDRGRSPLHF
NA	NA	TRBV9	TRBJ2-3	TGTGCCAGCAGCGTAGGGTGGGGGGGCACAGATACGCAGTATTTT	CASSVGWGGTDTQYF
TRBD2	NA	TRBV15	TRBJ2-1	TGTGCCACCAGCAGAGACAATAGCGGGGGGTACAATGAGCAGTTCTTC	CATSRDNSGGYNEQFF
TRBD1	NA	TRBV6-4	TRBJ1-2	TGTGCCAGCAGTGACTCTAACAGGGGAGTTAGAGGCTACACCTTC	CASSDSNRGVRGYTF
TRBD1	NA	TRBV7-6	TRBJ2-7	TGTGCCAGCAGCCTATCGGACAGGACCTACGAGCAGTACTTC	CASSLSDRTYEQYF
NA	once	TRBV28	TRBJ2-7	TGTGCCAGCGACAGTGGGGCTGACTACGAGCAGTACTTC	CASDSGADYEQYF
TRBD1	NA	TRBV28	TRBJ1-3	TGTGCCAGCAGTTTCGTCCTCAGGAGGGGGCGCATATCCTCTGGAAACACCATATATTTT	CASSFVLRRGRISSGNTIYF
NA	NA	TRBV5-5	TRBJ1-2	TGTGCCAGCAGCTTTGGGTCAGGGGCGCATAACTATGGCTACACCTTC	CASSFGSGAHNYGYTF
NA	once	TRBV18	TRBJ1-1	TGTGCCAGCTCACCACTAAGGGAGATCAGCACTGAAGCTTTCTTT	CASSPLREISTEAFF
TRBD2	NA	TRBV4-2	TRBJ2-1	TGTGCCAGCAGCCGTAGCGGGGACAATGAGCAGTTCTTC	CASSRSGDNEQFF
NA	NA	TRBV7-3	TRBJ2-1	TGTGCCAGCAGCCCCCAGGGGAACAATGAGCAGTTCTTC	CASSPQGNNEQFF
TRBD1	NA	TRBV27	TRBJ2-3	TGTGCCAGCAGGCGTCTGGGGGTGGGACAGGGGTTCACAGATACGCAGTATTTT	CASRRLGVGQGFTDTQYF
NA	NA	TRBV28	TRBJ2-1	TGTGCCAGCAGTTTCTACAGGGAGCAGTTCTTC	CASSFYREQFF
TRBD1	NA	TRBV19	TRBJ2-1	TGTGCCAGTTCTGGGACAGGGTTAAGGCATGAGCAGTTCTTC	CASSGTGLRHEQFF
NA	NA	TRBV5-5	TRBJ2-1	TGTGCCAGCAGCTTGGAGGGACGCGGGGAGAATGAGCAGTTCTTC	CASSLEGRGENEQFF
NA	NA	TRBV10-2	TRBJ2-3	TGCGCCAGCAGTGAAAGGGGTAACACAGATACGCAGTATTTT	CASSERGNTDTQYF
TRBD2	NA	TRBV6-1	TRBJ2-7	TGTGCCAGCAGGCAGCGGGGGATGGTCTACGAGCAGTACTTC	CASRQRGMVYEQYF
TRBD1	NA	TRBV5-4	TRBJ1-3	TGTGCCAGCAGCTTGGCCGGGACAGGTGGAAACACCATATATTTT	CASSLAGTGGNTIYF
NA	NA	TRBV10-3	TRBJ1-5	TGTGCCATCAGTGAGTCGCCAGGGGATCAGCCCCAGCATTTT	CAISESPGDQPQHF
TRBD2	NA	TRBV27	TRBJ2-1	TGTGCCAGCCACTTTTTGGAGACTAGCGGGAGGTACCTTTCCTTCTTC	CASHFLETSGRYLSFF
TRBD2	NA	TRBV7-3	TRBJ2-3	TGTGCCAGCAGTTCCGGACTAGCGGGGGGGAGAGCAGATACGCAGTATTTT	CASSSGLAGGRADTQYF
TRBD1	NA	TRBV2	TRBJ1-1	TGTGCCAGCATTCAGGGGGGCTTCACTCTGAACACTGAAGCTTTCTTT	CASIQGGFTLNTEAFF
NA	NA	TRBV5-4	TRBJ2-2	TGTGCGGTCGGGATGGCCGCTCCAGCCGGGGAGCTGTTTTTT	CAVGMAAPAGELFF
NA	once	TRBV9	TRBJ1-1	TGTGCCAGCAGCCCCGGGGGGGGGAACACTGAAGCTTTCTTT	CASSPGGGNTEAFF
TRBD1	NA	TRBV4-2	TRBJ2-1	TGTGCCAGCAGCGACCGGGACAGGGAAAACAATGAGCAGTTCTTC	CASSDRDRENNEQFF
NA	few	TRBV2	TRBJ1-1	TGTGCCAGCAGTGTCTCGAGGAACACTGAAGCTTTCTTT	CASSVSRNTEAFF
NA	NA	TRBV5-6	TRBJ2-5	TGTGCCAGCAGCCTGGGGTATGGTAGCTTGACGGAGACCCAGTACTTC	CASSLGYGSLTETQYF
TRBD2	NA	TRBV18	TRBJ2-7	TGTGCCAGCTCACCCCCGGGACTAGCGACAAGGTACGAGCAGTACTTC	CASSPPGLATRYEQYF
NA	NA	TRBV9	TRBJ2-6	TGTGCCAGCAGCGTCCACTCTGGGGCCAACGTCCTGACTTTC	CASSVHSGANVLTF
NA	NA	TRBV11-3	TRBJ2-1	TGTGCCAGCAGCCCACCTCTGAGCTCCTACAATGAGCAGTTCTTC	CASSPPLSSYNEQFF
TRBD1	NA	TRBV5-1	TRBJ2-6	TGCGCCAGCAGCTTGGAGGTCCAGGGGGTCTTAAGATCTGGGGCCAACGTCCTGACTTTC	CASSLEVQGVLRSGANVLTF
NA	NA	TRBV7-9	TRBJ2-1	TGTGCCAGCAGCCCGCCAGGGATAAATTACAATGAGCAGTTCTTC	CASSPPGINYNEQFF
NA	NA	TRBV6-1	TRBJ2-7	TGTGCCAGCAGTGTATCGGGGTACGAGCAGTACTTC	CASSVSGYEQYF
NA	NA	TRBV27	TRBJ2-1	TGTGCCAGCGGTCTTAGCTTCTATGGTTTGTTCTTC	CASGLSFYGLFF
TRBD1	NA	TRBV7-9	TRBJ2-1	TGTGCCAGCAGCTTAGAGGGGACAGGTAGAGGTGAGCAGTTCTTC	CASSLEGTGRGEQFF
NA	once	TRBV27	TRBJ2-7	TGTGCCAGCAGTTTATCCTCCCCCTACGAGCAGTACTTC	CASSLSSPYEQYF
TRBD1	NA	TRBV6-5	TRBJ1-1	TGTGCCAGCAGTACCGCAGGGGGAAAGTGGACTGAAGCTTTCTTT	CASSTAGGKWTEAFF